A single sample gave rise to the 17 T cell receptor beta chains below, sequenced in a study of T cell repertoires in cytomegalovirus infection. Using its own MiXCR run on the reads, TCRdb lists one record per CDR3 protein. The repertoire holds about 250,000 distinct CDR3 sequences, over 9% seen once, with 1.6% in the top ten. Source material: PBMCs. These receptors were collected from a human donor in good health (CMV status not recorded). Some clones in this sample may be carry-over from other donors' samples.

This chain uses TRBV6-2 or TRBV6-3 with TRBJ1-2, with D uncertain. CDR3 length: 13 residues. The V gene's germline CDR1 is MNHEY and CDR2 SVGEGT. The V and J ends lost 2 bases and 7 bases respectively, with 11 bases between them. CDR3 sequence (DNA): TGTGCCAGCAGTTACAGTCGGCAGCTTGGCTACACCTTC. Translation gives CASSYSRQLGYTF.

This clonotype was counted many times. The rearrangement uses TRBV7-2 and TRBJ2-3, with TRBD1 matching 10 bases. The trim removed 2 bases at V and 0 bases at J, leaving 5 bases unmatched. Germline-derived CDR1 and CDR2 are SGHTA and FQGNSA. The CDR3 has 17 amino acids. CDR3: CASSLTGTGDSTDTQYF. In DNA, the CDR3 is TGTGCCAGCAGCTTAACCGGGACAGGGGATAGCACAGATACGCAGTATTTT.

This clonotype was detected many times. The rearrangement links TRBV24-1 to TRBJ2-1; TRBD2 agrees at 10 bases. Germline trimming cut 4 bases from V and 8 bases from J; bases unmatched to any gene: 10. Germline CDR1 reads KGHDR; CDR2 reads SFDVKD. CDR3 length equals 16 residues. The CDR3: CATSEASGRAGHEQFF. The CDR3 nucleotides are TGTGCCACCAGTGAAGCCAGCGGGAGGGCCGGCCATGAGCAGTTCTTC.

This clonotype has at least ten counts. The CDR3: CASSSAGTGNQPQHF. As DNA, the CDR3 is TGTGCCAGCAGCTCCGCCGGGACAGGTAATCAGCCCCAGCATTTT. This chain uses TRBV7-9 with TRBJ1-5; TRBD1 agrees at 8 bases. With V trimmed by 4 bases and J by 4 bases, 6 bases remained unmatched. The CDR3 consists of 15 residues. Germline V gene sequence: CDR1 SEHNR, CDR2 FQNEAQ (reference sequence).

This clonotype has ten or more counts. The rearrangement uses TRBV7-8 and TRBJ1-4; D is undetermined. The CDR3 length is 14 residues. V lost 1 base and J 6 bases, leaving 9 bases between the germline ends. Germline lookup yields CDR1 SGHVS and CDR2 FQNEAQ. CDR3 protein: CASSLDNGDEKLFF. In nucleotides, the CDR3 is TGTGCCAGCAGCTTAGACAACGGGGATGAAAAACTGTTTTTT.

CDR3 residues: CASSSDGGSAEAFF. CDR3 sequence (DNA): TGCGCCAGCAGCTCGGACGGGGGGAGCGCTGAAGCTTTCTTT. The chain joins TRBV5-1 to TRBJ1-1; maybe TRBD1 (5 bases). V lost 3 bases and J lost 6, with 15 bases in between. From germline, CDR1 is SGHRS and CDR2 YFSETQ. The CDR3 is 14 residues long.

On this clonotype: The conserved phenylalanine or tryptophan normally closing the CDR3 is absent here, so this likely arose from a read error. CDR3 DNA: TGTGCCAGTAGTTGGCAGACTGGAGACGAGCAGTACTGC. This gives the protein CASSWQTGDEQYC. J is TRBJ2-7 and V is TRBV19; D uncertain. V lost 5 bases, J lost 5 bases, and 13 bases lay in between. The CDR3 contains 13 residues. Germline CDR1 reads LNHDA; CDR2 reads SQIVND (reference sequence).

This clonotype was recorded many times. The genes are TRBV24-1 and TRBJ2-1, with TRBD2 matching over 12 bases. V trimming: 5 bases; J trimming: 4 bases; junction bases outside the gene matches: 5. Per germline, CDR1 KGHDR and CDR2 SFDVKD. There are 16 residues in the CDR3. For the CDR3, the DNA is TGTGCCACCAGTGCCGGACTAGCGGGACCTTACAATGAGCAGTTCTTC. It yields the protein CATSAGLAGPYNEQFF.

The sample holds many counts of this clonotype. The chain links TRBV28 to TRBJ2-1; tentatively, D is TRBD2 (6 bases). Germline loops: CDR1 MDHEN, CDR2 SYDVKM. This CDR3 is built from 13 residues. The germline V and J ends were trimmed by 5 bases and 3 bases, with 8 bases remaining between them. The CDR3 region is CASSPTSYNEQFF. The CDR3 region has the DNA TGTGCCAGCAGTCCGACTAGCTACAATGAGCAGTTCTTC.

This clonotype occurred many times. This chain connects TRBV7-2 to TRBJ2-7; D is tentatively TRBD1 or TRBD2 (5 bases each). With 1 base removed from V and 6 bases from J, the gap between germline ends came to 25 bases. CDR1 is SGHTA and CDR2 is FQGNSA in the germline V gene. CDR3 length: 18 residues. In DNA, the CDR3 is TGTGCCAGCAGCTTAGACATTAGTCGGGTCTCGTTGGGGACCGAGCAGTACTTC. This translates into CASSLDISRVSLGTEQYF.

The rearrangement joins TRBV5-1 to TRBJ2-1; D is tentatively TRBD1 or TRBD2 (5 bases each). This CDR3 spans 12 amino acids. The germline V gene has CDR1 SGHRS and CDR2 YFSETQ. Deletions cut 0 bases from V and 9 bases from J, with 7 bases between. The CDR3 DNA reads TGCGCCAGCAGCTTGGAGGGACCTGAGCAGTTCTTC. It encodes CASSLEGPEQFF.

V usage is TRBV25-1 and J usage is TRBJ1-6; the match to TRBD1 covers 8 bases. Germline trimming cut 9 bases from V and 7 bases from J; bases unmatched to any gene: 2. The CDR3 totals 12 residues. CDR1 and CDR2 from the germline V gene are MGHDK and SYGVNS. The CDR3 here is CASGQGNSPLHF. In nucleotides, the CDR3 is TGTGCCAGTGGACAGGGAAATTCACCCCTCCACTTT.

The sample holds a few counts of this clonotype. V gene TRBV11-2 combines with J gene TRBJ2-5; 7 nucleotides line up with TRBD2. Germline CDR1 reads SGHAT; CDR2 reads FQNNGV. Germline trimming cut 5 bases from V and 5 bases from J; bases unmatched to any gene: 14. CDR3 length: 16 amino acids. The CDR3 region has the DNA TGTGCCAGCAGCCCTAGGGCGGGAGTAGGAATGGAGACCCAGTACTTC. Protein product: CASSPRAGVGMETQYF.

The CDR3 spells CASRGGAQGVAYEQYF. The DNA of the CDR3 is TGTGCCAGCAGGGGTGGGGCACAGGGGGTGGCCTACGAGCAGTACTTC. V and J are TRBV6-1 and TRBJ2-7; the match to TRBD1 covers 8 bases. With V trimmed by 6 bases and J by 2 bases, 12 bases remained unmatched. Germline loops: CDR1 MNHNS, CDR2 SASEGT. The CDR3 covers 16 residues.

This clonotype was picked up many times. The chain carries TRBV7-8 and TRBJ2-3; D is uncertain. V lost 0 bases, J lost 5 bases, and 6 bases lay in between. The CDR3 runs 13 residues. Germline CDR1 reads SGHVS; CDR2 reads FQNEAQ. The DNA for the CDR3 is TGTGCCAGCAGCTTAGCGCCCAGAGATACGCAGTATTTT. This gives the protein CASSLAPRDTQYF.

Worth noting for this clonotype: A single base separates this from a much larger clone, so it may be a read error. V gene TRBV19 combines with J gene TRBJ2-3; 7 bases match TRBD1. The CDR3 extends over 13 amino acids. CDR1 and CDR2 from the germline V gene are LNHDA and SQIVND (reference sequence). This CDR3 reads CASSGTASETQYF. CDR3 nucleotide sequence: TGTGCCAGTTCCGGGACAGCTTCAGAAACGCAGTATTTT.

The table lists this clonotype with a few counts. This rearrangement joins TRBV7-9 to TRBJ1-1; TRBD1 matches 10 bases. V was pared by 1 base and J by 4 bases, with 3 bases of the junction left unmatched. This CDR3 spans 15 amino acids. Looked up from germline, CDR1 is SEHNR and CDR2 is FQNEAQ (reference sequence). The CDR3 nucleotides are TGTGCCAGCAGCTTAGGGGACAGGGGCGGCACTGAAGCTTTCTTT. The encoded protein is CASSLGDRGGTEAFF. Full variable domain (rest looked up from reference TRBV7-9 and TRBJ1-1): DTGVSQNPRHKITKRGQNVTFRCDPISEHNRLYWYRQTLGQGPEFLTYFQNEAQLEKSRLLSDRFSAERPKGSFSTLEIQRTEQGDSAMYLCASSLGDRGGTEAFFGQGTRLTVV.